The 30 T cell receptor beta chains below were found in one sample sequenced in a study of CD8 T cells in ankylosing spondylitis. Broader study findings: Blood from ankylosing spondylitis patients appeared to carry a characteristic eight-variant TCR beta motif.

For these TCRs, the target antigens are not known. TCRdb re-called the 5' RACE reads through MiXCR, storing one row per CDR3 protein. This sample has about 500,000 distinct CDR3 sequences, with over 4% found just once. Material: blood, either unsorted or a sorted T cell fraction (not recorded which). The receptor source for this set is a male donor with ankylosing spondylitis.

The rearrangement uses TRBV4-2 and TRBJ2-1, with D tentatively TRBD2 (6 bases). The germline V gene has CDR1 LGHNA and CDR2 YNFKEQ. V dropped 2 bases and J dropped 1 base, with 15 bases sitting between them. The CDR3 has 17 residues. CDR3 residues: CASSQMEGIGSYNEQFF. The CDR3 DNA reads TGTGCCAGCAGCCAAATGGAGGGGATTGGGTCCTACAATGAGCAGTTCTTC.

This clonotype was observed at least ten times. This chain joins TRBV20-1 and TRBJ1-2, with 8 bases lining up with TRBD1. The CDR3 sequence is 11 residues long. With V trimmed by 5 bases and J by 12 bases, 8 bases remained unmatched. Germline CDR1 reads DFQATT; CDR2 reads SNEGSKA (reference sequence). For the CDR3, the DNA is TGCAGTGCTGCCCGGGGACAGGAGAACACCTTC. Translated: CSAARGQENTF.

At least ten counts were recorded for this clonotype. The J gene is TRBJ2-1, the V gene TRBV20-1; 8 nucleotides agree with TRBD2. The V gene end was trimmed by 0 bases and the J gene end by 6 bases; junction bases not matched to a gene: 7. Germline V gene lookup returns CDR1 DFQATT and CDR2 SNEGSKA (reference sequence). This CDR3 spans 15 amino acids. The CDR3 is CSARDAGLDFNEQFF. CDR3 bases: TGCAGTGCTAGAGATGCGGGACTAGACTTCAATGAGCAGTTCTTC.

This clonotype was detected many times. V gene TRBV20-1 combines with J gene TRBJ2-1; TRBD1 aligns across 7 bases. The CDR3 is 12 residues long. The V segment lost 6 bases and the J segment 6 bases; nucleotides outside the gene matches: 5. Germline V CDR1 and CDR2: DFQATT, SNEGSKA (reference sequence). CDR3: CSATGQSNEQFF. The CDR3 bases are TGCAGTGCCACGGGACAGTCCAATGAGCAGTTCTTC.

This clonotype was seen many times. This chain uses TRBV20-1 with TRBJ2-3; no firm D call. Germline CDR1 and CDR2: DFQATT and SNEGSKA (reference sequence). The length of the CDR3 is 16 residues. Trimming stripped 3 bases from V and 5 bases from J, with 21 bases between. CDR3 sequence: CSASSVSRSAGDTQYF. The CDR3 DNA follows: TGCAGTGCTAGTTCGGTTAGTAGGTCCGCTGGAGATACGCAGTATTTT.

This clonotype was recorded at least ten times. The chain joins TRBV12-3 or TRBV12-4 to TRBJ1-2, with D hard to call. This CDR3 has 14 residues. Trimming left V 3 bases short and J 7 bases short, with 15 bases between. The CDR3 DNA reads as TGTGCCAGCAGTTTGTTGGGTCGGAGGAGTGGCTACACCTTC. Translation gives CASSLLGRRSGYTF.

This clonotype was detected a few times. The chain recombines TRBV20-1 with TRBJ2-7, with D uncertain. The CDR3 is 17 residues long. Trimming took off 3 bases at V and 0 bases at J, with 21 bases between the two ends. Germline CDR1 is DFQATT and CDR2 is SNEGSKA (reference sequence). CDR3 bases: TGCAGTGCTAGGAGGCTAGGAGACCCCTGGAGCTCCTACGAGCAGTACTTC. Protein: CSARRLGDPWSSYEQYF.

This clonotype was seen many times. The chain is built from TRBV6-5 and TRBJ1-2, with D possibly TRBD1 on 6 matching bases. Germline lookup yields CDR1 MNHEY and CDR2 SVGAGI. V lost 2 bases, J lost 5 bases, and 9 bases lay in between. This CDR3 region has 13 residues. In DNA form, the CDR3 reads TGTGCCAGCAGTTACGGGACAAGTTATGGCTACACCTTC. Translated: CASSYGTSYGYTF.

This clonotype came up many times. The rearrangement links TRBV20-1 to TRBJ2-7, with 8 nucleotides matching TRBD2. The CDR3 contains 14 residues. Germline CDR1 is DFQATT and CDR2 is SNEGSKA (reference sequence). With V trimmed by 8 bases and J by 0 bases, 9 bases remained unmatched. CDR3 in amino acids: CSSGGGASSYEQYF. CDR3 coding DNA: TGCAGTTCGGGGGGGGGAGCGAGCTCCTACGAGCAGTACTTC.

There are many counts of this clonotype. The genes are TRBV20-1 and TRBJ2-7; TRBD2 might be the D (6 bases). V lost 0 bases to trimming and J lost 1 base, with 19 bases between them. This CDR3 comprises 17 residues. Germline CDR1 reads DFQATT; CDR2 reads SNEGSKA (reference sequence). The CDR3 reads CSARDPLGGQRSYEQYF. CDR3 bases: TGCAGTGCTAGAGACCCCCTGGGAGGACAAAGGTCCTACGAGCAGTACTTC.

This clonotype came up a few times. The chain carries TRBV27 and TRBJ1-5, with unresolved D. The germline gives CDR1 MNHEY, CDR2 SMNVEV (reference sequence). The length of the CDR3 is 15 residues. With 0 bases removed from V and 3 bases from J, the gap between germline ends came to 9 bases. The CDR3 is CASSLSGPLNQPQHF. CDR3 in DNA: TGTGCCAGCAGTTTATCCGGGCCCCTCAATCAGCCCCAGCATTTT.

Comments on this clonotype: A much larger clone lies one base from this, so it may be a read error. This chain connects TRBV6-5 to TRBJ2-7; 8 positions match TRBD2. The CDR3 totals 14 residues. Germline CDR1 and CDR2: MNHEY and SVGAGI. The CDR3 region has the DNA TGTGCCAGCAGTTTCGGACTAGCAAACTACGATCAGTACTTC. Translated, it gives CASSFGLANYDQYF.

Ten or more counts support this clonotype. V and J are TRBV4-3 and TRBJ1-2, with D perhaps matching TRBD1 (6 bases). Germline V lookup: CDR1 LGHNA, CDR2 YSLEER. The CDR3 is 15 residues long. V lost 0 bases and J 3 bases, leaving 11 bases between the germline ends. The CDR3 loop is CASSQEAGDYYGYTF. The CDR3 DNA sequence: TGCGCCAGCAGCCAAGAGGCAGGGGACTACTATGGCTACACCTTC.

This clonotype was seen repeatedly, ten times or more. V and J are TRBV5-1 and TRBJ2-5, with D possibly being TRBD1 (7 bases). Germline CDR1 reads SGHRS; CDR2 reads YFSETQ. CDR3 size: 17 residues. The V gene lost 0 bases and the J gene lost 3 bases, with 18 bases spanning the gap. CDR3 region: CASSLGGTAGGEETQYF. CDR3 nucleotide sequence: TGCGCCAGCAGCTTGGGCGGGACGGCAGGGGGAGAAGAGACCCAGTACTTC.

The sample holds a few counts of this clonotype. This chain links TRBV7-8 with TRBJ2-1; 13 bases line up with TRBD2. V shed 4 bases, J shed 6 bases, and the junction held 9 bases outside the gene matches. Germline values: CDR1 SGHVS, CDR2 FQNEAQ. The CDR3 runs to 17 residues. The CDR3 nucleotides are TGTGCCAGCAGCTCTAGACAAGGACTAGCGGGGGCCAATGAGCAGTTCTTC. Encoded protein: CASSSRQGLAGANEQFF.

CDR3 nucleotide sequence: TGTGCCAGCAGCACTCTTAGTGCTCGATGGGACAATGAGCAGTTCTTC. As protein: CASSTLSARWDNEQFF. V is TRBV21-1 and J is TRBJ2-1. TRBV21-1 is annotated as a pseudogene. CDR3 length: 16 amino acids.

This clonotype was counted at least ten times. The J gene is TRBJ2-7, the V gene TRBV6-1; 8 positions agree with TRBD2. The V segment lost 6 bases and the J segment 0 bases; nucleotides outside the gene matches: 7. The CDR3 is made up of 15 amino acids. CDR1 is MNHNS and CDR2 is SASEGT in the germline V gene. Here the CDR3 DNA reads TGTGCCAGCAGACCGTTCCGGGGGGGCTCCTACGAGCAGTACTTC. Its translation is CASRPFRGGSYEQYF.

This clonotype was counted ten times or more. The CDR3 sequence: CSARVFPGANTEAFF. In DNA form, the CDR3 reads TGCAGTGCTAGAGTTTTCCCGGGGGCGAACACTGAAGCTTTCTTT. The chain carries TRBV20-1 and TRBJ1-1; D may be TRBD1 (6 bases). V was cut by 1 base and J by 1 base, with 13 bases left in between. Germline CDR1 DFQATT, CDR2 SNEGSKA (reference sequence). CDR3 size: 15 residues.

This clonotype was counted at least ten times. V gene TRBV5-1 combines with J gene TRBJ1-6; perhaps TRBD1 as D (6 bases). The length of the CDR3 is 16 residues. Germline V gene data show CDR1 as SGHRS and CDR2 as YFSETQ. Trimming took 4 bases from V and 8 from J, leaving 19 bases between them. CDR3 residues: CASSPRAGGVDSPLHF. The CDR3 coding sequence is TGCGCCAGCAGCCCCCGTGCGGGGGGCGTTGATTCACCCCTCCACTTT.

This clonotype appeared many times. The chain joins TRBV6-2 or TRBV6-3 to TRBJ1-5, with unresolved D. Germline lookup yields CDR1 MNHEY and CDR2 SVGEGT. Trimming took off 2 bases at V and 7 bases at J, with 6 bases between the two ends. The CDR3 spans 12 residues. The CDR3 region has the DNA TGTGCCAGCAGTTACCGGAAGCAGCCCCAGCATTTT. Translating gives CASSYRKQPQHF.

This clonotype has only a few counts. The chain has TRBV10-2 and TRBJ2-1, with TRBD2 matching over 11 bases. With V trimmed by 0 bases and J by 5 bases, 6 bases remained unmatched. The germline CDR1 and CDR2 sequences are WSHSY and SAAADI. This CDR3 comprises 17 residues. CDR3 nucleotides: TGCGCCAGCAGTGAGTCGGCTAGCGGGGGGCCCAACAATGAGCAGTTCTTC. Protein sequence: CASSESASGGPNNEQFF.

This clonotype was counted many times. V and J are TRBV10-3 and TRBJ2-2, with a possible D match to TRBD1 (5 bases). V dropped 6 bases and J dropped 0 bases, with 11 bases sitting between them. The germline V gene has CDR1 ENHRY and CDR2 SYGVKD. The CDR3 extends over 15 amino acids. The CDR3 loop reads CAIRITGANTGELFF. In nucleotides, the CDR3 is TGTGCCATCAGGATAACAGGCGCGAACACCGGGGAGCTGTTTTTT.

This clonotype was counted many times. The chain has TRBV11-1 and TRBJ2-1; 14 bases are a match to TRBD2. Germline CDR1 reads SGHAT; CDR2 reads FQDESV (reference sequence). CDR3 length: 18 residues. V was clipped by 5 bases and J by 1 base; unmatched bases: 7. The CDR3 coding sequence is TGTGCCAGCAGCCGACGGACTAGCGGGGGGACTTCCTACAATGAGCAGTTCTTC. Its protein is CASSRRTSGGTSYNEQFF.

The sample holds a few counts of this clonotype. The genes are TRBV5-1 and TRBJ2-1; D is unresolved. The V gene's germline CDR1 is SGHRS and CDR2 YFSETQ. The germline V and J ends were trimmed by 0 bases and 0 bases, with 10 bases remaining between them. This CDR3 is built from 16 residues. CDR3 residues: CASSLDGSRSYNEQFF. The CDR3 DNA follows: TGCGCCAGCAGCTTGGATGGCTCCCGCTCCTACAATGAGCAGTTCTTC.

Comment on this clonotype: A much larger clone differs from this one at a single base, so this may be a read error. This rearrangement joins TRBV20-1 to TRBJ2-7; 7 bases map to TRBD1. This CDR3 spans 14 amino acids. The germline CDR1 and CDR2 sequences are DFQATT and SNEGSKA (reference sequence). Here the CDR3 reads CCAHFDRDSYEQYF. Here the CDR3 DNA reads TGCTGTGCTCACTTCGACAGGGATTCCTACGAGCAGTACTTC.

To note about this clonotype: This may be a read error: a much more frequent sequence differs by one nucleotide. CDR3 DNA: TGCGCCAGCAGCCAAGATGGGAGATACTTTAATGAAGAACTGTTTTTT. This codes for CASSQDGRYFNEELFF. The genes are TRBV4-1 and TRBJ1-4; no definite D call. The CDR3 extends over 16 amino acids. The V gene's germline CDR1 is MGHRA and CDR2 YSYEKL.

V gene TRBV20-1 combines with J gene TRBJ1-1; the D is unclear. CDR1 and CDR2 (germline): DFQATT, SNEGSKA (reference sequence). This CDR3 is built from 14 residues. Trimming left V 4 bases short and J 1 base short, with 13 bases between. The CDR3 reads CSAKQGRWNTEAFF. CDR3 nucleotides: TGCAGTGCTAAACAAGGCCGATGGAACACTGAAGCTTTCTTT.

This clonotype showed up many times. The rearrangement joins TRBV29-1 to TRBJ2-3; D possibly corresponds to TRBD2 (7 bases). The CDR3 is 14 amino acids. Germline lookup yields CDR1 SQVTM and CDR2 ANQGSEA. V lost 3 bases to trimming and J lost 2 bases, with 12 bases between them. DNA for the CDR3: TGCAGCGTTGAGCGGGGGCCCTCCACAGATACGCAGTATTTT. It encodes CSVERGPSTDTQYF.

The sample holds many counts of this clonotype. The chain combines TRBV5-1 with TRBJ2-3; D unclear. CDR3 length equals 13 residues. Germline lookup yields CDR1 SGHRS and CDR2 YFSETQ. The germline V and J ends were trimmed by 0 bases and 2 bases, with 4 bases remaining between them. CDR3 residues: CASSLVNTDTQYF. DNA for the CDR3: TGCGCCAGCAGCTTGGTCAACACAGATACGCAGTATTTT. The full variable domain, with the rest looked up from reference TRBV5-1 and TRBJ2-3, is KAGVTQTPRYLIKTRGQQVTLSCSPISGHRSVSWYQQTPGQGLQFLFEYFSETQRNKGNFPGRFSGRQFSNSRSEMNVSTLELGDSALYLCASSLVNTDTQYFGPGTRLTVL.

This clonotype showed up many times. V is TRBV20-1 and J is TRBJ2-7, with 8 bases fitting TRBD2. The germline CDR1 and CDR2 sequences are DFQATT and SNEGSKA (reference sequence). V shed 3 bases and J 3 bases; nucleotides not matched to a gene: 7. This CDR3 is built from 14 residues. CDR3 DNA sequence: TGCAGTGCTAGCTCTTCCGGGAGGGGCTACGAGCAGTACTTC. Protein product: CSASSSGRGYEQYF.